The TCR beta chain described here comes from a study of blood T cells in healthy people across ages. V shed 4 bases and J shed 7 bases, with 10 bases lying between them. The CDR3 has 12 residues. Germline assignment: CDR1 SGHTA and CDR2 FQGNSA. It was with a sample-barcoded 5' primer and a J-beta primer mix that a second PCR of roughly 7 to 12 cycles was run. Using its own MiXCR run on the 5' RACE reads, TCRdb lists one record per CDR3 protein. The sample shows around 990,000 distinct CDR3 sequences, more than 30% of them seen only once. The receptor comes from a man between 18 and 29 years old in good health. The sequencing input was blood. The gene calls are TRBV7-2 and TRBJ1-2; D is unclear. CDR3 nucleotides: TGTGCCAGCAGCTCAATGAGGGCTGGCTACACCTTC. It yields the protein CASSSMRAGYTF.